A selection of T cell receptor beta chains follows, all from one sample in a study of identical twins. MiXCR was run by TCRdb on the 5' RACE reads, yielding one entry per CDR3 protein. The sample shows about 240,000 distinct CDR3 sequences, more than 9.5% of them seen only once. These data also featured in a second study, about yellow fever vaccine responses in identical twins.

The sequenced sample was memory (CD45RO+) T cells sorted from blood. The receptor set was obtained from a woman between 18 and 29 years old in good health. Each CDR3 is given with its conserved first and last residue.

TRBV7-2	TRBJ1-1	CASSFDSLKTEAFF
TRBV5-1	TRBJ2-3	CASRNRGGAADTQYF
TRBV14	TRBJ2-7	CASSSGAPPYEQYF
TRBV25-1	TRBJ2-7	CASSELQQGLSYEQYF
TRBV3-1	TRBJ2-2	CASSQAGAPNTGELFF
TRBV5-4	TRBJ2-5	CASSPRLGVEETQYF
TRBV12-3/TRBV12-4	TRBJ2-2	CASSLRLPNTGELFF
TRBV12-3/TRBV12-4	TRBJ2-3	CASSTAGTGVIDTQYF
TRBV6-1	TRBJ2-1	CASSPMTPLGQQFF
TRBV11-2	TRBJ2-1	CASSLVLARYNEQFF
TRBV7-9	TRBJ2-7	CASSPGLDRYEQYF
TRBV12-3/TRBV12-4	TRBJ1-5	CASRRQDNQPQHF
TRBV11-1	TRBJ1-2	CASSYRDRASYGYTF
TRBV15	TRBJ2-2	CATSSGTGHTGELFF
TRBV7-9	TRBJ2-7	CASSSQLDRSYEQYF
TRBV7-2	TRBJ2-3	CASERGYADTQYF
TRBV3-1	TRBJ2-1	CASSHGGKIHYNEQFF
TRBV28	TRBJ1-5	CASSSIAVMQQPQHF
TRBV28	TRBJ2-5	CASSRPQETQYF
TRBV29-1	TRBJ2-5	CSVGGGQGETQYF
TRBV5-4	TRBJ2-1	CASSLGQGASSYNEQFF
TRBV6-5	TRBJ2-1	CASSLGTGGGTVYNEQFF
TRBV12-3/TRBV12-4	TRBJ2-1	CASSSQAKQFF